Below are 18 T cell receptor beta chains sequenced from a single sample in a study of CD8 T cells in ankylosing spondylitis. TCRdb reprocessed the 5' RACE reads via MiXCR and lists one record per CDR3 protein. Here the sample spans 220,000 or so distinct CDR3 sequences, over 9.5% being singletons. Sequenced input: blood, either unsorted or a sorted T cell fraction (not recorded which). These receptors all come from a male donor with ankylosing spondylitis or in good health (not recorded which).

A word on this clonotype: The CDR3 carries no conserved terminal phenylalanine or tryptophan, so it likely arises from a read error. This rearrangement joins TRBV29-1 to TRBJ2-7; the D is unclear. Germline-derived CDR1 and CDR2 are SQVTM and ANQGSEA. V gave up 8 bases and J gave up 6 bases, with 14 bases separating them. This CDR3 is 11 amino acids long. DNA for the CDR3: TGCAGCATTCAGGAGTGGGGCGAGCAGTACATC. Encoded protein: CSIQEWGEQYI.

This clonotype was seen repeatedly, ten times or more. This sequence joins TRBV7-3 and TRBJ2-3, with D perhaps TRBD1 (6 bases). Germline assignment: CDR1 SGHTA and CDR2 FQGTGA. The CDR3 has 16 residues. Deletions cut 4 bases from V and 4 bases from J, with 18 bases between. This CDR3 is CASSSRRTGPADTQYF. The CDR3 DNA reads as TGTGCCAGCAGCTCCCGTCGCACAGGGCCTGCAGATACGCAGTATTTT.

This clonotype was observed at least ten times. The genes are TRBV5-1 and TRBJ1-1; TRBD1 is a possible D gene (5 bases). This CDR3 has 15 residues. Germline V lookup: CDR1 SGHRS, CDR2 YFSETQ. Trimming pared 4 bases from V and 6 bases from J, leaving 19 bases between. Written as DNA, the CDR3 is TGCGCCAGCAGCCTAACCTCAGGGACCCCAGCTGAAGCTTTCTTT. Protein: CASSLTSGTPAEAFF.

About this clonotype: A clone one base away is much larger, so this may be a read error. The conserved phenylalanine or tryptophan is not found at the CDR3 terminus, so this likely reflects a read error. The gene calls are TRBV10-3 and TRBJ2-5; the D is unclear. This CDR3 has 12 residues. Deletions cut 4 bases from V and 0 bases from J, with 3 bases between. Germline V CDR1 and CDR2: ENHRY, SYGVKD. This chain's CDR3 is CAISGDQETQYY. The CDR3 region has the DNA TGTGCCATCAGTGGGGACCAAGAGACCCAGTACTAC.

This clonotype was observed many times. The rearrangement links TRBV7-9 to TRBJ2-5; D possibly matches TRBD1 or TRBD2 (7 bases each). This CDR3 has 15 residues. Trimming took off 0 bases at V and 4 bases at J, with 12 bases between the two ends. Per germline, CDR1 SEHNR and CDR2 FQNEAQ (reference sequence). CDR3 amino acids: CASSLAAGGAETQYF. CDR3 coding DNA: TGTGCCAGCAGCTTAGCAGCAGGGGGGGCAGAGACCCAGTACTTC.

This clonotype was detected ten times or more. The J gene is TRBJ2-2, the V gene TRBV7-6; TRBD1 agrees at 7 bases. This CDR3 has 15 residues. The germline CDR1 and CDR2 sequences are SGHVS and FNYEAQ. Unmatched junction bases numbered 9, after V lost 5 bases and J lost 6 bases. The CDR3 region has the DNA TGTGCCAGCAGCGCCCAAACAGGGGACGCCGGGGAGCTGTTTTTT. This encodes CASSAQTGDAGELFF.

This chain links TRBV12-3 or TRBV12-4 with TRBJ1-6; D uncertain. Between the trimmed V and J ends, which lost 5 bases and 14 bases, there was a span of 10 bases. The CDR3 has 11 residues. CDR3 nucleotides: TGTGCCAGCAGTCAGGAGTTCACCCTCCACTTT. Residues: CASSQEFTLHF.

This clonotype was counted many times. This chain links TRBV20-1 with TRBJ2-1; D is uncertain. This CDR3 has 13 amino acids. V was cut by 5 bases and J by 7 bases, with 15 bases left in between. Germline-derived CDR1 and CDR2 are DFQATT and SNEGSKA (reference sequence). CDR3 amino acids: CSASSLWGNEQFF. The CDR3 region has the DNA TGCAGTGCTTCCTCGCTTTGGGGAAATGAGCAGTTCTTC.

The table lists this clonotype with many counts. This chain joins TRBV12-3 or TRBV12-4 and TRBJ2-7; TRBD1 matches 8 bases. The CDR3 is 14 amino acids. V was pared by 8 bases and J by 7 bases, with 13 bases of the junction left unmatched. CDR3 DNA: TGTGCCAGCTCGTCGACAGGGGTCTTTGGGGAGCAGTACTTC. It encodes CASSSTGVFGEQYF.

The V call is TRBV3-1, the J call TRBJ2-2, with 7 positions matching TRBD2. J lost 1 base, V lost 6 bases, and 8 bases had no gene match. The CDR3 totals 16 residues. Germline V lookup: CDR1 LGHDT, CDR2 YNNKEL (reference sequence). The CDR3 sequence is CASRPPLARNTGELFF. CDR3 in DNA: TGTGCCAGCAGGCCCCCACTAGCGCGGAACACCGGGGAGCTGTTTTTT.

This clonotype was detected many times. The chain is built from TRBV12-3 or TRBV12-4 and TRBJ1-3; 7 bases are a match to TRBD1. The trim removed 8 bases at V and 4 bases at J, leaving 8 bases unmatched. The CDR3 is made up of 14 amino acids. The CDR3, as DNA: TGTGCCAGCCGGGGACAGCTTTTGGGAAACACCATATATTTT. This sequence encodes CASRGQLLGNTIYF.

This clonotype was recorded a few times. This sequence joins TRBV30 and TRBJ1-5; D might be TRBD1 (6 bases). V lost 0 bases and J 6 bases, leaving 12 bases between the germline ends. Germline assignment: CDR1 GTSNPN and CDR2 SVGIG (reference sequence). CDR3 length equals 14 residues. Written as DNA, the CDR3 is TGTGCCTGGAGTGTAGGGGGTCGCGGTCAGCCCCAGCATTTT. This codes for CAWSVGGRGQPQHF.

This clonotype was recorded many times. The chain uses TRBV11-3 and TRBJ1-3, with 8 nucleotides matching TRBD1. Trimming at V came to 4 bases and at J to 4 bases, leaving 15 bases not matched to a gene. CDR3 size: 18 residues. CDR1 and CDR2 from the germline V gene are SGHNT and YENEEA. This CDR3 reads CASSSRAPLGTGGNTIYF. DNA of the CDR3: TGTGCCAGCAGCTCCCGAGCCCCACTAGGGACAGGCGGAAACACCATATATTTT.

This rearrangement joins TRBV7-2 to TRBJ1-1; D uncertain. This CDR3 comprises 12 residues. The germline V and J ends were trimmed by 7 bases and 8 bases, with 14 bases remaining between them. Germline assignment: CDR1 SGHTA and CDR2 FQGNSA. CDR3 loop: CASNPTGAEAFF. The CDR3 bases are TGTGCCAGCAACCCAACGGGTGCCGAAGCTTTCTTT.

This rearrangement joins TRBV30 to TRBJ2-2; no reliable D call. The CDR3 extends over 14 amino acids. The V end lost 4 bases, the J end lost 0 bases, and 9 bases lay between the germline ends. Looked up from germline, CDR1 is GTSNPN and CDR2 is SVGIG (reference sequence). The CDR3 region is CAWTTRPNTGELFF. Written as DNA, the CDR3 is TGTGCCTGGACAACGCGCCCGAACACCGGGGAGCTGTTTTTT. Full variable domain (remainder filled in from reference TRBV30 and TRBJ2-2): SQTIHQWPATLVQPVGSPLSLECTVEGTSNPNLYWYRQAAGRGLQLLFYSVGIGQISSEVPQNLSASRPQDRQFILSSKKLLLSDSGFYLCAWTTRPNTGELFFGEGSRLTVL.

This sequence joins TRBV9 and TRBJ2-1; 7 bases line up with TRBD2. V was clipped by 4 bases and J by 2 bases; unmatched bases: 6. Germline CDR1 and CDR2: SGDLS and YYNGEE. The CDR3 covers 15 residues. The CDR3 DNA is TGTGCCAGCAGCTTCCGGGGGGAACCCTACAATGAGCAGTTCTTC. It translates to CASSFRGEPYNEQFF.

The CDR3 loop reads CASARTAYGYTF. The DNA for the CDR3 is TGTGCCAGCGCCAGGACGGCATATGGCTACACCTTC. This rearrangement joins TRBV28 to TRBJ1-2; no definite D call. This CDR3 region has 12 residues. V dropped 8 bases and J dropped 5 bases, with 12 bases sitting between them. CDR1 is MDHEN and CDR2 is SYDVKM in the germline V gene.

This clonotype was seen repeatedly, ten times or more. The CDR3 here is CATSREADSMNTEAFF. DNA for the CDR3: TGTGCCACCAGCAGAGAGGCGGACAGCATGAACACTGAAGCTTTCTTT. The rearrangement links TRBV15 to TRBJ1-1; D is possibly TRBD1 (6 bases). This CDR3 region has 16 residues. Per the germline V gene, CDR1 is LNHNV and CDR2 is YYDKDF (reference sequence). Trimming shortened V by 0 bases and J by 0 bases, and 11 bases separated the two germline ends.